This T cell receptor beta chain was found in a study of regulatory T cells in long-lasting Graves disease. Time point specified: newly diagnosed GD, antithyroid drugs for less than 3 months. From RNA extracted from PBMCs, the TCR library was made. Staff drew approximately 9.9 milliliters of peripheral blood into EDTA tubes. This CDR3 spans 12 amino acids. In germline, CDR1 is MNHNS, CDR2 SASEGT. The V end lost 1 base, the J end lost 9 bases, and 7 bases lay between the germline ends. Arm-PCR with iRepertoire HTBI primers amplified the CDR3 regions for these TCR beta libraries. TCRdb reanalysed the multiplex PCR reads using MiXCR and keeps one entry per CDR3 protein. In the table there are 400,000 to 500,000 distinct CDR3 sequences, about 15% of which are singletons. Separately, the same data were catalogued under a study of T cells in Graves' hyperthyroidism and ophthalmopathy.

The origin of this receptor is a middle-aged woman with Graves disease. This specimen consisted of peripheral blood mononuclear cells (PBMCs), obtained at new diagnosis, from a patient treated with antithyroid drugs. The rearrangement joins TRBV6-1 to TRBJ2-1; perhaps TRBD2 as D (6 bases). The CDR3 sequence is CASSEVGGEQFF. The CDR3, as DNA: TGTGCCAGCAGTGAAGTCGGGGGTGAGCAGTTCTTC.